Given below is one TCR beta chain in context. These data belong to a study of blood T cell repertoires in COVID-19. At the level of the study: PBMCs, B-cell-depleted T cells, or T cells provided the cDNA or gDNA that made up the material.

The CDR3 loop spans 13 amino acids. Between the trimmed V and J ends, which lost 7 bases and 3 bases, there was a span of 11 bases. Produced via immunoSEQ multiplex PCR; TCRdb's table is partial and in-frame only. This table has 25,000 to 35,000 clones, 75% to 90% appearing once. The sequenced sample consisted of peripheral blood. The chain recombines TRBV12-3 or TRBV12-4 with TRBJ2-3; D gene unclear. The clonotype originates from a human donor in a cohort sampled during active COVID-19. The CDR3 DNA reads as TGTGCCAGCAATATCAGGATGACAGATACGCAGTATTTT. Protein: CASNIRMTDTQYF.